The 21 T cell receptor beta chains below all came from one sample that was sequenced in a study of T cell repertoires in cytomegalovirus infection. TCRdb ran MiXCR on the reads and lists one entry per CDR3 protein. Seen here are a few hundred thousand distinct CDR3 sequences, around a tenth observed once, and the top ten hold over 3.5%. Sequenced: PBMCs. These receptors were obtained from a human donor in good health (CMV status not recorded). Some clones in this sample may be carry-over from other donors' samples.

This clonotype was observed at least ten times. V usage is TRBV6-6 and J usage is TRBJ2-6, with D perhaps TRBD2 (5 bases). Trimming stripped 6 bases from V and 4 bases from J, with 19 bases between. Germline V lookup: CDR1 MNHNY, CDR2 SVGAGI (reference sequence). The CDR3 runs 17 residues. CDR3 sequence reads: CASSFPLEPGGANVLTF. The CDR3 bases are TGTGCCAGCAGCTTCCCCCTCGAACCGGGGGGGGCCAACGTCCTGACTTTC.

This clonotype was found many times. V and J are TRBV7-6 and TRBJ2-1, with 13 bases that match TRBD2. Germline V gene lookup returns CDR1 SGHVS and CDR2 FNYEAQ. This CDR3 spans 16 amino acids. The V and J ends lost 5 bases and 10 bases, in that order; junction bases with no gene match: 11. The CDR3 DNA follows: TGTGCCAGCAGCCCCTTGGGACTAGCGGGGTTACAGGAGCAGTTCTTC. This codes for CASSPLGLAGLQEQFF. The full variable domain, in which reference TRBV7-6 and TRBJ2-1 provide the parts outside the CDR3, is GAGVSQSPRYKVTKRGQDVALRCDPISGHVSLYWYRQALGQGPEFLTYFNYEAQQDKSGLPNDRFSAERPEGSISTLTIQRTEQRDSAMYRCASSPLGLAGLQEQFFGPGTRLTVL.

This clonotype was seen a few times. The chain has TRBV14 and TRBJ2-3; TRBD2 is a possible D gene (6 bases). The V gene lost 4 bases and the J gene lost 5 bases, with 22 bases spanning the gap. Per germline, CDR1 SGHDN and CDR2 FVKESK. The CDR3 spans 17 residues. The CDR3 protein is CASSPGDLGAFRDTQYF. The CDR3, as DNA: TGTGCCAGCAGCCCGGGGGACCTGGGAGCCTTTCGAGATACGCAGTATTTT.

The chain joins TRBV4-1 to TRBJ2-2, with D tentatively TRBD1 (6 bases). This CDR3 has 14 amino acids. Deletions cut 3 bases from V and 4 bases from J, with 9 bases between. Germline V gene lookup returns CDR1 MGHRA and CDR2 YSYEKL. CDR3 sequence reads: CASSQGAGTGELFF. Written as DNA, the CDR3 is TGCGCCAGCAGCCAGGGGGCCGGCACCGGGGAGCTGTTTTTT.

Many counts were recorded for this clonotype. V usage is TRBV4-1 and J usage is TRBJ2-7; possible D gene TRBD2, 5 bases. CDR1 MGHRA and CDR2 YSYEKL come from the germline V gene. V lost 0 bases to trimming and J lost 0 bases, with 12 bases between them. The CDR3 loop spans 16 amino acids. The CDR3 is CASSQDQDEGSYEQYF. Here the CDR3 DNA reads TGCGCCAGCAGCCAAGATCAAGATGAGGGCTCCTACGAGCAGTACTTC.

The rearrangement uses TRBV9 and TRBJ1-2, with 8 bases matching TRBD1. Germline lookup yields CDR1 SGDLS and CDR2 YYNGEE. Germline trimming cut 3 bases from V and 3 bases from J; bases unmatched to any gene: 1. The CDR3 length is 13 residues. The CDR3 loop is CASSEQGDYGYTF. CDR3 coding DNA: TGTGCCAGCAGCGAACAGGGGGACTATGGCTACACCTTC.

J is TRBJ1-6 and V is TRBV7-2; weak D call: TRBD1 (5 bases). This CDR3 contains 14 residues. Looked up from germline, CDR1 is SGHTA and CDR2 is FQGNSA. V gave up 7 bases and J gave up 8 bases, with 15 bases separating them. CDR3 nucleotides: TGTGCCAGCACCGCGGACTTAGGGGATTCACCCCTCCACTTT. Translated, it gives CASTADLGDSPLHF.

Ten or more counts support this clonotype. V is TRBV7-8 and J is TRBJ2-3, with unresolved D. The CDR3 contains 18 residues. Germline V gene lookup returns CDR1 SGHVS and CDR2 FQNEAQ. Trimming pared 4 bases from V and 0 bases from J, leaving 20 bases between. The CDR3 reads CASSSPIEIYLSTDTQYF. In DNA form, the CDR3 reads TGTGCCAGCAGCTCCCCGATTGAGATTTATTTAAGCACAGATACGCAGTATTTT.

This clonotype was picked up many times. CDR3 sequence: CASSYSESSLAEAFF. The CDR3 bases are TGTGCCAGCAGTTACTCGGAGAGCTCTCTCGCTGAAGCTTTCTTT. The rearrangement uses TRBV6-2 or TRBV6-3 and TRBJ1-1; D is undetermined. V was pared by 0 bases and J by 6 bases, with 14 bases between. Germline V gene lookup returns CDR1 MNHEY and CDR2 SVGEGT. CDR3 size: 15 residues.

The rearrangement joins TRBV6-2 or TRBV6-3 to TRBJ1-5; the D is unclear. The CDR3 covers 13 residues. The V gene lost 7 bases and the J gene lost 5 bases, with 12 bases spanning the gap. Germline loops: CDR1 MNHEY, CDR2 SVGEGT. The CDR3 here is CASTKGAHQPQHF. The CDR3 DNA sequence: TGTGCCAGCACCAAGGGAGCCCATCAGCCCCAGCATTTT.

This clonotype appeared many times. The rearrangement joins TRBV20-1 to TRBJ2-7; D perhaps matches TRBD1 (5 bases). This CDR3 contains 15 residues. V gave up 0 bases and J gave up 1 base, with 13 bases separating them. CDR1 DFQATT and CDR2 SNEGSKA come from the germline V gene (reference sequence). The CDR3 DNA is TGCAGTGCTAGAGATCCCCGGGCAGGGTCCTACGAGCAGTACTTC. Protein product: CSARDPRAGSYEQYF.

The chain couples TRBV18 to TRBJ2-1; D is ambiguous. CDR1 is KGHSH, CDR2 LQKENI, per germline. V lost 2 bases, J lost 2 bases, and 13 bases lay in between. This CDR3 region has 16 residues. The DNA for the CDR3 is TGTGCCAGCTCACCAACGCGGCAGTTGGCCTACAATGAGCAGTTCTTC. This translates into CASSPTRQLAYNEQFF.

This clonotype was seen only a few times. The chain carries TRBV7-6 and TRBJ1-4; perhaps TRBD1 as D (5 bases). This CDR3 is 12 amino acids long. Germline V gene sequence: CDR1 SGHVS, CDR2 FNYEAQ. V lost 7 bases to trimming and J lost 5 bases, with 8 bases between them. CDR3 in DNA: TGTGCCAGCACCAACAGGAATGAAAAACTGTTTTTT. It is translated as CASTNRNEKLFF.

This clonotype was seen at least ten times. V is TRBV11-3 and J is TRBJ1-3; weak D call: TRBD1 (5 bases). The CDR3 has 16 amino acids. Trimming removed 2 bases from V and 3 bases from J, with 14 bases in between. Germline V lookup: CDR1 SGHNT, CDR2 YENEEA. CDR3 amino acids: CASSLLPRTNGNTIYF. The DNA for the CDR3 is TGTGCCAGCAGCTTACTGCCTAGGACAAATGGAAACACCATATATTTT. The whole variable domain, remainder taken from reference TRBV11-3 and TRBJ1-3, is EAGVVQSPRYKIIEKKQPVAFWCNPISGHNTLYWYLQNLGQGPELLIRYENEEAVDDSQLPKDRFSAERLKGVDSTLKIQPAELGDSAVYLCASSLLPRTNGNTIYFGEGSWLTVV.

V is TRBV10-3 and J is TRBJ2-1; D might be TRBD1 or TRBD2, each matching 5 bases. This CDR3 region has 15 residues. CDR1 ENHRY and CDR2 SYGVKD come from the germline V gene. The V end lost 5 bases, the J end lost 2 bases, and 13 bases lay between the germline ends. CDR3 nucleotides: TGTGCCATCAGTAATTTACGGGACGCCTACAATGAGCAGTTCTTC. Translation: CAISNLRDAYNEQFF.

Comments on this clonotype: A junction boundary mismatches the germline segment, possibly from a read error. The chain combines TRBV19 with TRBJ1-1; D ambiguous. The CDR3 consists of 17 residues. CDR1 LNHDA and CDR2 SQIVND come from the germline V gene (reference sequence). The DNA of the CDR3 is TGTGCCCGTAGTCTGTTGGGCCGACGGCGATTGGACACTGAAGCTTTCTTT. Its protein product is CARSLLGRRRLDTEAFF.

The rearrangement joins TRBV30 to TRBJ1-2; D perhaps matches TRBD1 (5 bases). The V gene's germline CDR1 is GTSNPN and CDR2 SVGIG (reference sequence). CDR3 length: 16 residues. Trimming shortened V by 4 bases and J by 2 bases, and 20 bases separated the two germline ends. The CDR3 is CAWKKGSQYGNYGYTF. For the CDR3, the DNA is TGTGCCTGGAAAAAGGGGAGCCAATATGGGAACTATGGCTACACCTTC. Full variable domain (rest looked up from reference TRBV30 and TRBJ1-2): SQTIHQWPATLVQPVGSPLSLECTVEGTSNPNLYWYRQAAGRGLQLLFYSVGIGQISSEVPQNLSASRPQDRQFILSSKKLLLSDSGFYLCAWKKGSQYGNYGYTFGSGTRLTVV.

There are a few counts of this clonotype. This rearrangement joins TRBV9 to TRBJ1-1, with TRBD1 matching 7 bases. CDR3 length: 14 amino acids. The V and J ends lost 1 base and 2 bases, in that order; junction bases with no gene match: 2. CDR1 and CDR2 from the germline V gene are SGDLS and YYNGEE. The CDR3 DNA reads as TGTGCCAGCAGCGTACGAGGGGGCAACACTGAAGCTTTCTTT. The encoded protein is CASSVRGGNTEAFF.

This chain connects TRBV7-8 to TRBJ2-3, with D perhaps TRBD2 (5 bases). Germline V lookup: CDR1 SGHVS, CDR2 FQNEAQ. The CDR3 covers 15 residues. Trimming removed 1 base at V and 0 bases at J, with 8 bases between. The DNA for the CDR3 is TGTGCCAGCAGCTTAGATAGCGCAAGCACAGATACGCAGTATTTT. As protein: CASSLDSASTDTQYF.

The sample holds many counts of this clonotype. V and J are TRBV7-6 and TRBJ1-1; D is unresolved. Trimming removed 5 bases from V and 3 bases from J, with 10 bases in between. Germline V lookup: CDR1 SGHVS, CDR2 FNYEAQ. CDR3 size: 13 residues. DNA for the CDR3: TGTGCCAGCAGCGGCCGTCGCGACACTGAAGCTTTCTTT. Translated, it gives CASSGRRDTEAFF.

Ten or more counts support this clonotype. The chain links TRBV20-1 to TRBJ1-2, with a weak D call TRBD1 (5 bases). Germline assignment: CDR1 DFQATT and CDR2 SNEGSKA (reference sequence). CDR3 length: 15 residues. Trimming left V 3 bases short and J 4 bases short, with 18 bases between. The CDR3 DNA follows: TGCAGTGCTAGTCCTCCGTTTCAGGGAGGCTATGGCTACACCTTC. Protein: CSASPPFQGGYGYTF.